This TCR beta chain was sequenced during a study of T cells after yellow fever vaccination. Looking at the study overall: Each low-cell-number fraction was prepared by means of SMART-Seq v4 Ultra Low Input. Findings and caveats of the study: Detected again after the booster were most primary-vaccination clones, at 96% CD4 and 88% CD8.

The table lists this clonotype with many counts. No antigen is known for it. A single record per CDR3 protein comes from TCRdb applying MiXCR to the 5' RACE reads. The sample holds approximately 110,000 distinct CDR3 sequences, more than 7.5% seen once. The clonotype was recovered from a man aged 30 to 45 who received the YFV17D yellow fever vaccine. The specimen comprised CD8+ T cells sorted from PBMCs, sampled 45 days after the yellow fever booster vaccination.

The CDR3 sequence is CSARDFDVGQFF. For the CDR3, the DNA is TGCAGTGCTAGAGATTTTGACGTGGGGCAGTTCTTC. The chain combines TRBV20-1 with TRBJ2-1; D remains ambiguous. The CDR3 loop spans 12 amino acids. The V gene lost 0 bases and the J gene lost 12 bases, with 12 bases spanning the gap. In germline, CDR1 is DFQATT, CDR2 SNEGSKA (reference sequence).